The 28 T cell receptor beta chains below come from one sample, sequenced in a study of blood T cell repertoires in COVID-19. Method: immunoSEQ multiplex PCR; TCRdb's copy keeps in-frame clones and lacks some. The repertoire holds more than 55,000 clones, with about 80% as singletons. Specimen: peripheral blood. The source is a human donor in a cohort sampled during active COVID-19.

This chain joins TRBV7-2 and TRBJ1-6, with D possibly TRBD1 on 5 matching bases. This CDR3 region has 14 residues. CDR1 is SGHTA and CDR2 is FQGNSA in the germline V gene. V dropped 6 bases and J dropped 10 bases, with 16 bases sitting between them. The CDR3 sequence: CASRPGGLSSPLHF. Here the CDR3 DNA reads TGTGCCAGCAGACCCGGGGGATTAAGCTCACCCCTCCACTTT.

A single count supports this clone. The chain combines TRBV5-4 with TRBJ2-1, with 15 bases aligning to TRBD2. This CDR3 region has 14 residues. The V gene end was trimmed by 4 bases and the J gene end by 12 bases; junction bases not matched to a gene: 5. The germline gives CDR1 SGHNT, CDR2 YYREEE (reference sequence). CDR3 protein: CASSHGLAGGGQFF. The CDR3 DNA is TGTGCCAGCAGCCACGGACTAGCGGGAGGGGGGCAGTTCTTC.

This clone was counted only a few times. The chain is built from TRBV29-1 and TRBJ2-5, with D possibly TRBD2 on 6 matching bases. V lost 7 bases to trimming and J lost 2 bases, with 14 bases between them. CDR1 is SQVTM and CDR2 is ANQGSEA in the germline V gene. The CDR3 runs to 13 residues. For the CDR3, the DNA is TGCAGCGCCAACTTGGCGGGGCAAGAGACCCAGTACTTC. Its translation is CSANLAGQETQYF.

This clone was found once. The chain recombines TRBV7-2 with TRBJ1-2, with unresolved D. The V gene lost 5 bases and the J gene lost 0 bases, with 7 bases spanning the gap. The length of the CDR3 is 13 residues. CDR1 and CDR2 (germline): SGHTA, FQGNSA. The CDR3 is CASSPGTNYGYTF. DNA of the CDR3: TGTGCCAGCAGCCCCGGGACTAACTATGGCTACACCTTC. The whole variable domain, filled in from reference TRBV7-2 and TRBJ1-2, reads GAGVSQSPSNKVTEKGKDVELRCDPISGHTALYWYRQSLGQGLEFLIYFQGNSAPDKSGLPSDRFSAERTGGSVSTLTIQRTQQEDSAVYLCASSPGTNYGYTFGSGTRLTVV.

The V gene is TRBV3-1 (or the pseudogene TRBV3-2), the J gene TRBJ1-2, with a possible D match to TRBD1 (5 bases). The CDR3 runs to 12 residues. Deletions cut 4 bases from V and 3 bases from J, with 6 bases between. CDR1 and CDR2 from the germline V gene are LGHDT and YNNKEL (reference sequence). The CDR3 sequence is CASSRGDYGYTF. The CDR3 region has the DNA TGTGCCAGCAGCCGGGGGGACTATGGCTACACCTTC.

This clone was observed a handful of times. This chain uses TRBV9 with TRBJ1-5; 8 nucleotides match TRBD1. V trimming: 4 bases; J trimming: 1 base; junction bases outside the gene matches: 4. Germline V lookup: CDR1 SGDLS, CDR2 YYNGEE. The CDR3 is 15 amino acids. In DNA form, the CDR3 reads TGTGCCAGCAGCCTAGGACAGGGAAGCAATCAGCCCCAGCATTTT. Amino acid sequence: CASSLGQGSNQPQHF. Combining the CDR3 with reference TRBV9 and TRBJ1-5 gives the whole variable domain DSGVTQTPKHLITATGQRVTLRCSPRSGDLSVYWYQQSLDQGLQFLIQYYNGEERAKGNILERFSAQQFPDLHSELNLSSLELGDSALYFCASSLGQGSNQPQHFGDGTRLSIL.

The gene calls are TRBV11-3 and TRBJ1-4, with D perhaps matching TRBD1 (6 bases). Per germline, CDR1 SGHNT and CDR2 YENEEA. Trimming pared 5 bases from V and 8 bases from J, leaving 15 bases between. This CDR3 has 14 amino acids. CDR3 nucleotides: TGTGCCAGCAGCGACAGGACTGGAGGAGAAAAACTGTTTTTT. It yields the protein CASSDRTGGEKLFF.

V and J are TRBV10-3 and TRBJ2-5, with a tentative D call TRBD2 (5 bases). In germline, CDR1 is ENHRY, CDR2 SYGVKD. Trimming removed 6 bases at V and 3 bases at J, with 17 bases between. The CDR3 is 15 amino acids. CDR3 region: CAISARGANEETQYF. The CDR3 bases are TGTGCCATCAGCGCCCGGGGAGCTAATGAAGAGACCCAGTACTTC.

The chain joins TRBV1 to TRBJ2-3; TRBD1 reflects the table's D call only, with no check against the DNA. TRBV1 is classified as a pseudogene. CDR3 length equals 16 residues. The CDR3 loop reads CTSSQEADNSTDTQYF. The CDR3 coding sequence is TGCACCAGCAGCCAGGAAGCCGACAATAGCACAGATACGCAGTATTTT.

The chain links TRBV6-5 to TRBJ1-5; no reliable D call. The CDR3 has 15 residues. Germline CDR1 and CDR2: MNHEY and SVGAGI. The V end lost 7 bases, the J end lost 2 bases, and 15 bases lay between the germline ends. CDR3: CASIPLTSRNQPQHF. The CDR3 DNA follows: TGTGCCAGCATCCCCCTTACGAGTCGCAATCAGCCCCAGCATTTT.

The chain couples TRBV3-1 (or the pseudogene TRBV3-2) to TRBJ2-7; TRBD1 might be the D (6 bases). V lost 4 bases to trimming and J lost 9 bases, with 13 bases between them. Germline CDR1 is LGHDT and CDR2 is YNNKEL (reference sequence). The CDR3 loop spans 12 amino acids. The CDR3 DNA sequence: TGTGCCAGCAGCCCAGGGGAGTCTCGGCAGTACTTC. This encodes CASSPGESRQYF.

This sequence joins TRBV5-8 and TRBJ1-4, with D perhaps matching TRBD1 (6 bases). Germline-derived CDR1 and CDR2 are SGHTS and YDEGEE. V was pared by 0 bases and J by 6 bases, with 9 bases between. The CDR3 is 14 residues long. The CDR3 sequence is CASSLDRADEKLFF. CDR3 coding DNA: TGTGCCAGCAGCTTGGACAGGGCGGATGAAAAACTGTTTTTT.

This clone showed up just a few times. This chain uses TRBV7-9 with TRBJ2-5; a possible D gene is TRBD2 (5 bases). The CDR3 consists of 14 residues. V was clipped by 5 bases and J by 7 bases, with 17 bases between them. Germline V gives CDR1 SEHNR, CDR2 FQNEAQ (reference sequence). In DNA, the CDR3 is TGTGCCAGCAGCCCGCGATACCGGGGTGGGACCCAGTACTTC. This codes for CASSPRYRGGTQYF.

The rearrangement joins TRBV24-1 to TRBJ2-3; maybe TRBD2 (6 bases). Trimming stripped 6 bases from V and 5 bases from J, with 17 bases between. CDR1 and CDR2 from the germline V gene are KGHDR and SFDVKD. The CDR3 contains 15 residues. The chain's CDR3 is CATSKWAGREDTQYF. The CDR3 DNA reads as TGTGCCACCAGTAAGTGGGCCGGGCGGGAAGATACGCAGTATTTT.

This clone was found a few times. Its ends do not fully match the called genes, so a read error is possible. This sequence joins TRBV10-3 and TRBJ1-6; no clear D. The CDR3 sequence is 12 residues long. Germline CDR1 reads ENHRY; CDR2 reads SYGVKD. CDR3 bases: TGTGCCATCAGTGAGTCGAAAGGTGGGCTTCGGTTT. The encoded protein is CAISESKGGLRF.

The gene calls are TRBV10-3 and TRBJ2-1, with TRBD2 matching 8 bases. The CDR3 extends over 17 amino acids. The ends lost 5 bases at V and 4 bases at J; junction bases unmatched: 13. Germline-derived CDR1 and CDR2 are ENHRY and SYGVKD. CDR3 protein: CAISNSIAGSAYNEQFF. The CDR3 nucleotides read TGTGCCATCAGTAATTCAATAGCGGGATCGGCATACAATGAGCAGTTCTTC.

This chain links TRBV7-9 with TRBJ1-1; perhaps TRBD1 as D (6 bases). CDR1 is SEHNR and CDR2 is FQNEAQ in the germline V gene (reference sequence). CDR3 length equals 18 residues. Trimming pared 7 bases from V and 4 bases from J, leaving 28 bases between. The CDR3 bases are TGTGCCAGCACCCCAAGGTCTACAGGGAATGGAAAAGGCACTGAAGCTTTCTTT. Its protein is CASTPRSTGNGKGTEAFF.

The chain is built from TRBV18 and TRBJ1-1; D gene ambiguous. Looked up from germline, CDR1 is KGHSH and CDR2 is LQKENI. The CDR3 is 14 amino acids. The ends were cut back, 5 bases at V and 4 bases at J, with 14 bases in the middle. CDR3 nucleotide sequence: TGTGCCAGCTCAGATCAGCCGGGTGCCACTGAAGCTTTCTTT. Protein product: CASSDQPGATEAFF.

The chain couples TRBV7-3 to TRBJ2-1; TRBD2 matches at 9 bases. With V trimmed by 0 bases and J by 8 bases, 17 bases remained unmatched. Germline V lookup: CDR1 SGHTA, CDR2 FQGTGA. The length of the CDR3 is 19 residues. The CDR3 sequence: CASSLTGGLPSGIPDEQFF. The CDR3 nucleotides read TGTGCCAGCAGCTTAACTGGAGGTCTGCCTAGCGGGATTCCAGATGAGCAGTTCTTC.

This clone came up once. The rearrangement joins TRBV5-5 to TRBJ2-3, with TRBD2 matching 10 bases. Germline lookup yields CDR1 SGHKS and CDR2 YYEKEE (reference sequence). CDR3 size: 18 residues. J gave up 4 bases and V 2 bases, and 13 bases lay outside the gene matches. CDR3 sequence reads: CASSFIAGGSNTPDTQYF. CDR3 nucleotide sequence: TGTGCCAGCAGCTTCATAGCGGGAGGTTCTAATACTCCAGATACGCAGTATTTT.

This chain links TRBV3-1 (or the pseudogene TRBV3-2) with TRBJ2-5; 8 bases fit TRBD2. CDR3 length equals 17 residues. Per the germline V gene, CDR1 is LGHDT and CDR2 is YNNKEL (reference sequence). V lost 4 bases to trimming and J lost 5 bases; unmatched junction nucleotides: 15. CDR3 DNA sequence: TGTGCCAGCAGCCCACGGGGTGCTAGCGGGCAAGGGGAGACCCAGTACTTC. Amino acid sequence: CASSPRGASGQGETQYF.

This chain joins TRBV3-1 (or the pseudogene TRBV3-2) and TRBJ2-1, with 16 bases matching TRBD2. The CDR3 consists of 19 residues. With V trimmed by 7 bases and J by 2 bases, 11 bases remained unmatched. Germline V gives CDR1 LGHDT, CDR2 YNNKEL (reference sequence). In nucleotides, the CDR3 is TGTGCCAGCAAGGCCACAACCGGGACTAGCGGGAGGGCCTACAATGAGCAGTTCTTC. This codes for CASKATTGTSGRAYNEQFF.

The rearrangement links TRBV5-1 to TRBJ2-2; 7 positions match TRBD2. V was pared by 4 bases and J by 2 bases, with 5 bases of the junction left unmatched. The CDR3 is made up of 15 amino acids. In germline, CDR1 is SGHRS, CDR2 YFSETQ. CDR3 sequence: CASSDSGPNTGELFF. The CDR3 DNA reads TGCGCCAGCAGCGATAGCGGGCCAAACACCGGGGAGCTGTTTTTT.

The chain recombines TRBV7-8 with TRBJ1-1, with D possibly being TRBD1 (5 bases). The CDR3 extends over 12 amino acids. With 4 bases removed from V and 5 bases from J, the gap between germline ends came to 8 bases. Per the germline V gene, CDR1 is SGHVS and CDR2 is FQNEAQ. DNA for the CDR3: TGTGCCAGCAGCTGGTCAGGGACTGAAGCTTTCTTT. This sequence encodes CASSWSGTEAFF.

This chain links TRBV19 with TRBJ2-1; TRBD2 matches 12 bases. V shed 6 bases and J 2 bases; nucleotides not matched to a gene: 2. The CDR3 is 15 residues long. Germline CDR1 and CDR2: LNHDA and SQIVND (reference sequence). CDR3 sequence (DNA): TGTGCCAGTAGCCCTAGCGGGAGGGCCTACAATGAGCAGTTCTTC. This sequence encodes CASSPSGRAYNEQFF.

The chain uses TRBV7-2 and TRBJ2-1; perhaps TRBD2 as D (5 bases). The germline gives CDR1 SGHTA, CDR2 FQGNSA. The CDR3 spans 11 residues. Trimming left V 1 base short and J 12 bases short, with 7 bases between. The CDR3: CASSLGLAQFF. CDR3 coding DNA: TGTGCCAGCAGCTTAGGTCTAGCGCAGTTCTTC. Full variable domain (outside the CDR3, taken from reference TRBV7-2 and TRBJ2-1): GAGVSQSPSNKVTEKGKDVELRCDPISGHTALYWYRQSLGQGLEFLIYFQGNSAPDKSGLPSDRFSAERTGGSVSTLTIQRTQQEDSAVYLCASSLGLAQFFGPGTRLTVL.

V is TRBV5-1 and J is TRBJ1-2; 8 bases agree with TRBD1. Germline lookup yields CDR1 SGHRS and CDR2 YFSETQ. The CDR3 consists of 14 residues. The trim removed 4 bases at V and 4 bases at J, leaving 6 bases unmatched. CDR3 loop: CASSQGQDRYGYTF. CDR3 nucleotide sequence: TGCGCCAGCAGCCAGGGACAGGACCGCTATGGCTACACCTTC.

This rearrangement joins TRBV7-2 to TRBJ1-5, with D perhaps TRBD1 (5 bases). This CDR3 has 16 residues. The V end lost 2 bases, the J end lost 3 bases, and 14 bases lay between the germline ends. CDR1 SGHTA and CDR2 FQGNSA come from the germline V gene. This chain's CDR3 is CASSLRGEAINQPQHF. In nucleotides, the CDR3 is TGTGCCAGCAGCTTACGGGGGGAAGCTATCAATCAGCCCCAGCATTTT. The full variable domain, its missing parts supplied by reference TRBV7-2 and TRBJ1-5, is GAGVSQSPSNKVTEKGKDVELRCDPISGHTALYWYRQSLGQGLEFLIYFQGNSAPDKSGLPSDRFSAERTGGSVSTLTIQRTQQEDSAVYLCASSLRGEAINQPQHFGDGTRLSIL.